One and the same sample provided the 13 T cell receptor beta chains below, sequenced in a study of T cell responses to AZD1222 COVID-19 vaccine. This table comes from immunoSEQ multiplex PCR, and its TCRdb copy is limited to in-frame clones, with some not included. The sample lists about 99,000 clones, roughly nine tenths seen once, with about 13% in the top ten. Sequences were derived from peripheral blood, sampled on day 0 of AZD1222 vaccination. These receptors were taken from an adult in good health.

This rearrangement joins TRBV6-5 to TRBJ1-4, with D hard to call. Trimming took off 8 bases at V and 7 bases at J, with 11 bases between the two ends. The CDR3 loop spans 12 amino acids. Germline CDR1 MNHEY, CDR2 SVGAGI. The CDR3 is CASCRQVEKLFF. CDR3 DNA: TGTGCCAGCTGCCGGCAAGTTGAAAAACTGTTTTTT.

The J gene is TRBJ1-4, the V gene TRBV5-1; D gene unclear. This CDR3 comprises 14 residues. Germline CDR1 is SGHRS and CDR2 is YFSETQ. The V gene lost 5 bases and the J gene lost 4 bases, with 12 bases spanning the gap. The CDR3 DNA is TGCGCCAGCAGACCTGAGGCGCTTAATGAAAAACTGTTTTTT. This sequence encodes CASRPEALNEKLFF.

This rearrangement joins TRBV9 to TRBJ2-5; maybe TRBD2 (5 bases). The CDR3 runs 16 residues. The V gene lost 5 bases and the J gene lost 5 bases, with 22 bases spanning the gap. Germline CDR1 is SGDLS and CDR2 is YYNGEE. The CDR3 region has the DNA TGTGCCAGCAGTGTCGGGGTGGGGTCCTTCTACGAGACCCAGTACTTC. It is translated as CASSVGVGSFYETQYF.

The chain couples TRBV7-2 to TRBJ2-1; a possible D gene is TRBD1 (6 bases). Germline assignment: CDR1 SGHTA and CDR2 FQGNSA. This CDR3 spans 14 amino acids. V lost 5 bases and J 2 bases, leaving 10 bases between the germline ends. The CDR3 loop reads CASSAGQPYNEQFF. The CDR3, as DNA: TGTGCCAGCAGCGCCGGACAGCCCTACAATGAGCAGTTCTTC.

The chain carries TRBV6-5 and TRBJ2-7; no reliable D call. Germline-derived CDR1 and CDR2 are MNHEY and SVGAGI. Between the trimmed V and J ends, which lost 8 bases and 0 bases, there was a span of 14 bases. The CDR3 loop spans 14 amino acids. CDR3 amino acids: CASSARTSSYEQYF. The CDR3, as DNA: TGTGCCAGCTCCGCAAGGACGTCCTCCTACGAGCAGTACTTC.

This chain links TRBV5-4 with TRBJ2-3; maybe TRBD2 (5 bases). V was cut by 4 bases and J by 6 bases, with 12 bases left in between. CDR1 SGHNT and CDR2 YYREEE come from the germline V gene (reference sequence). The CDR3 totals 13 residues. The CDR3 DNA is TGTGCCAGCAGCCCAGCGGACCCCGATACGCAGTATTTT. The encoded protein is CASSPADPDTQYF.

The V gene is TRBV4-1, the J gene TRBJ2-2, with D possibly matching TRBD2 (6 bases). The CDR3 is made up of 17 amino acids. Germline V gene lookup returns CDR1 MGHRA and CDR2 YSYEKL. Between the trimmed V and J ends, which lost 0 bases and 4 bases, there was a span of 15 bases. The CDR3 reads CASSQDLTLALTGELFF. CDR3 sequence (DNA): TGCGCCAGCAGCCAAGACCTTACTCTAGCGCTCACCGGGGAGCTGTTTTTT.

The rearrangement links TRBV4-1 to TRBJ1-1; tentatively, D is TRBD1 (5 bases). The CDR3 loop spans 15 amino acids. Germline assignment: CDR1 MGHRA and CDR2 YSYEKL. Trimming left V 0 bases short and J 4 bases short, with 12 bases between. The chain's CDR3 is CASSQEGALSTEAFF. CDR3 in DNA: TGCGCCAGCAGCCAAGAAGGGGCCTTGAGCACTGAAGCTTTCTTT.

V is TRBV2 and J is TRBJ2-4, with D perhaps matching TRBD1 or TRBD2 (5 bases each). Germline CDR1 and CDR2: SNHLY and FYNNEI. This CDR3 region has 15 residues. V lost 4 bases, J lost 0 bases, and 10 bases lay in between. The CDR3 DNA sequence: TGTGCCAGCAGTGGTGGGGGAATAGCCAAAAACATTCAGTACTTC. Its translation is CASSGGGIAKNIQYF.

The J gene is TRBJ1-1, the V gene TRBV11-1, with D perhaps matching TRBD1 (5 bases). CDR1 and CDR2 from the germline V gene are SGHAT and FQDESV (reference sequence). The CDR3 runs 15 residues. The V end was cut by 6 bases, the J end by 4 bases, with 18 bases between. The CDR3 sequence is CASRADRGVGTEAFF. CDR3 nucleotide sequence: TGTGCCAGCAGGGCTGACAGAGGAGTAGGCACTGAAGCTTTCTTT.

This rearrangement joins TRBV2 to TRBJ1-1, with D possibly being TRBD1 (5 bases). Looked up from germline, CDR1 is SNHLY and CDR2 is FYNNEI. With 6 bases removed from V and 1 base from J, the gap between germline ends came to 12 bases. This CDR3 is 14 amino acids long. The CDR3 is CASSAITGNTEAFF. As DNA, the CDR3 is TGTGCCAGCAGCGCCATCACAGGGAACACTGAAGCTTTCTTT.

The chain has TRBV5-1 and TRBJ2-7; 10 bases are a match to TRBD2. CDR3 length: 16 amino acids. Germline CDR1 reads SGHRS; CDR2 reads YFSETQ. V gave up 0 bases and J gave up 3 bases; unmatched junction bases: 6. The CDR3 loop reads CASSLGGLAEGYEQYF. The CDR3 bases are TGCGCCAGCAGCTTGGGAGGACTAGCGGAGGGCTACGAGCAGTACTTC. The full variable domain, rest sourced from reference TRBV5-1 and TRBJ2-7, is KAGVTQTPRYLIKTRGQQVTLSCSPISGHRSVSWYQQTPGQGLQFLFEYFSETQRNKGNFPGRFSGRQFSNSRSEMNVSTLELGDSALYLCASSLGGLAEGYEQYFGPGTRLTVT.

This clone was seen a single time. This chain joins TRBV15 and TRBJ1-1; weak D call: TRBD1 (5 bases). CDR1 and CDR2 from the germline V gene are LNHNV and YYDKDF (reference sequence). This CDR3 has 14 residues. Trimming shortened V by 8 bases and J by 0 bases, and 13 bases separated the two germline ends. Here the CDR3 reads CATLKRGMNTEAFF. CDR3 DNA: TGTGCCACCCTAAAACGGGGGATGAACACTGAAGCTTTCTTT.